Sequencing of this T cell receptor beta chain was carried out in a study of Tregs in tolerant kidney transplant recipients. Here immunoSEQ multiplex PCR was the method, and the copy in TCRdb shows in-frame clones only, minus some. This table lists approximately 50,000 clones. Remarks on this clone: The antigen remains undetermined. From the germline J gene comes the end of the CDR3, since the read stops 3 residues before it.

Study results and limitations: Few patients were studied, so findings need validation in larger groups. No direct test of biological reproducibility was done here.

V shed 1 base and J shed 1 base, with 8 bases lying between them. The CDR3 has 14 amino acids. Per the germline V gene, CDR1 is SGHRS and CDR2 is YFSETQ. The specimen was CD4+ T cells from blood, collected before the transplant. The source of this sequence is a human donor who received a combined kidney and bone marrow transplant. V is TRBV5-1 and J is TRBJ1-1; D call uncertain. CDR3 sequence reads: CASSLYRENTEAFF. The sequenced CDR3 bases are TGCGCCAGCAGCTTGTACAGAGAGAACACTGAA. Full variable domain (remainder filled in from reference TRBV5-1 and TRBJ1-1): KAGVTQTPRYLIKTRGQQVTLSCSPISGHRSVSWYQQTPGQGLQFLFEYFSETQRNKGNFPGRFSGRQFSNSRSEMNVSTLELGDSALYLCASSLYRENTEAFFGQGTRLTVV.